These 31 T cell receptor beta chains share one sample of origin, sequenced in a study of T cells in Graves' hyperthyroidism and ophthalmopathy. From RNA transcripts, TCR beta CDR3 regions were amplified. The HTBI primer set served for first-round RT-PCR of the TCR CDR3. A single record per CDR3 protein comes from TCRdb applying MiXCR to the multiplex PCR reads. The sample lists around 190,000 distinct CDR3 sequences; about a sixth were seen once. Input material: blood. The receptors here all came from a woman aged 45-65 years with Graves' hyperthyroidism.

Comments on this clonotype: Sequence at one end of the junction differs from germline and may be a read error. This chain connects TRBV10-2 to TRBJ1-4; D possibly corresponds to TRBD1 (6 bases). Germline values: CDR1 WSHSY, CDR2 SAAADI. The CDR3 length is 14 residues. In nucleotides, the CDR3 is TGCGCCAGCAGCCAGGGGTACGGTAATGAAGAACTGTTTTTT. This gives the protein CASSQGYGNEELFF.

This clonotype has a count of ten or more. The chain carries TRBV12-3 or TRBV12-4 and TRBJ2-2; D call uncertain. V shed 6 bases and J shed 1 base, with 6 bases lying between them. The CDR3 is made up of 13 amino acids. CDR3 in amino acids: CASSAGNTGELFF. The CDR3 nucleotides are TGTGCCAGCAGCGCCGGGAACACCGGGGAGCTGTTTTTT.

CDR3 DNA sequence: TGTGCCAGCAGTTTTTATGCATCGGGGGCGTACAATGAGCAGTTCTTC. Translating gives CASSFYASGAYNEQFF. The rearrangement joins TRBV28 to TRBJ2-1; D may correspond to TRBD1 or TRBD2 (6 bases each). V was pared by 3 bases and J by 4 bases, with 16 bases between. The CDR3 runs 16 residues. Germline assignment: CDR1 MDHEN and CDR2 SYDVKM.

J is TRBJ2-3 and V is TRBV30; TRBD2 agrees at 12 bases. The trim removed 3 bases at V and 6 bases at J, leaving 10 bases unmatched. This CDR3 is built from 16 residues. Per the germline V gene, CDR1 is GTSNPN and CDR2 is SVGIG (reference sequence). CDR3 region: CAWRATSGGSLDTQYF. In DNA form, the CDR3 reads TGTGCCTGGAGAGCGACTAGCGGGGGCTCCCTCGATACGCAGTATTTT.

Details on this clonotype: The DNA is left out, because the CDR3 cannot be placed on it with certainty; the CDR3 is given as TCRdb lists it. The V call is TRBV5-1, the J call TRBJ1-2. Looked up from germline, CDR1 is SGHRS and CDR2 is YFSETQ. A total of 18 residues make up the CDR3, ends included. The CDR3 sequence: CASSFYICSATERTRYTF.

This clonotype has at least ten counts. The CDR3 nucleotides read TGTGCCAGCAGTGAACGGGACCTTCAGGGGGATTATAGCAATCAGCCCCAGCATTTT. This sequence encodes CASSERDLQGDYSNQPQHF. J is TRBJ1-5 and V is TRBV28; TRBD1 agrees at 7 bases. V was clipped by 5 bases and J by 0 bases; unmatched bases: 16. The CDR3 loop spans 19 amino acids. CDR1 is MDHEN, CDR2 SYDVKM, per germline.

This clonotype was observed at least ten times. The chain has TRBV12-3 or TRBV12-4 and TRBJ2-3, with D possibly TRBD1 on 6 matching bases. Trimming shortened V by 6 bases and J by 8 bases, and 15 bases separated the two germline ends. CDR3 length: 13 residues. CDR3 nucleotide sequence: TGTGCCAGCAGACTCCAGGGGCTAGGTACGCAGTATTTT. The encoded protein is CASRLQGLGTQYF.

The chain is built from TRBV6-6 and TRBJ1-5; D gene ambiguous. The ends were cut back, 2 bases at V and 9 bases at J, with 14 bases in the middle. The CDR3 totals 14 residues. Germline V gives CDR1 MNHNY, CDR2 SVGAGI (reference sequence). CDR3 region: CASSYPDEVRPQHF. DNA of the CDR3: TGTGCCAGCAGTTACCCGGACGAGGTGAGGCCCCAGCATTTT.

This clonotype was counted many times. The chain recombines TRBV11-2 with TRBJ1-1; D might be TRBD1 (5 bases). Trimming pared 5 bases from V and 8 bases from J, leaving 12 bases between. Germline lookup yields CDR1 SGHAT and CDR2 FQNNGV. This CDR3 is built from 12 residues. The CDR3 reads CASSHGQPEAFF. DNA for the CDR3: TGTGCCAGCAGCCACGGACAACCAGAAGCTTTCTTT.

This clonotype was counted ten times or more. The rearrangement links TRBV29-1 to TRBJ1-4, with 8 bases lining up with TRBD1. The V gene's germline CDR1 is SQVTM and CDR2 ANQGSEA. The CDR3 runs 13 residues. The junction had 5 bases not matched to a gene; V was cut back by 6 bases and J by 5 bases. The DNA of the CDR3 is TGCAGCGTCCAGGACAGGGAAAATGAAAAACTGTTTTTT. As protein: CSVQDRENEKLFF.

The sample holds many counts of this clonotype. The rearrangement uses TRBV20-1 and TRBJ2-3; TRBD2 agrees at 8 bases. J gave up 0 bases and V 6 bases, and 5 bases lay outside the gene matches. This CDR3 spans 14 amino acids. The germline V gene encodes CDR1 DFQATT and CDR2 SNEGSKA (reference sequence). CDR3 protein: CSANSGASTDTQYF. The CDR3 bases are TGCAGTGCAAATAGCGGGGCTAGCACAGATACGCAGTATTTT.

This clonotype was recorded a few times. This rearrangement joins TRBV27 to TRBJ1-2; 10 bases line up with TRBD1. This CDR3 has 14 amino acids. Per germline, CDR1 MNHEY and CDR2 SMNVEV (reference sequence). The V segment lost 5 bases and the J segment 3 bases; nucleotides outside the gene matches: 3. In nucleotides, the CDR3 is TGTGCCAGCAGTACGGGGACAGGGGACTATGGCTACACCTTC. Translation: CASSTGTGDYGYTF.

This clonotype was seen ten or more times. The junction does not match germline at one end; this may be a read error. The CDR3 sequence: CASRGLAGRGEQHF. The CDR3, as DNA: TGTGCCAGCAGGGGACTAGCGGGACGGGGCGAGCAGCACTTC. The V and J genes are TRBV27 and TRBJ2-7, with 13 bases lining up with TRBD2. The CDR3 consists of 14 residues. Germline CDR1 MNHEY, CDR2 SMNVEV (reference sequence).

This sequence joins TRBV28 and TRBJ2-7, with TRBD2 matching over 10 bases. The CDR3 spans 17 residues. Trimming cost V 2 bases and J 0 bases; bases outside gene matches: 7. Germline V gene lookup returns CDR1 MDHEN and CDR2 SYDVKM. DNA for the CDR3: TGTGCCAGCAGTTTACCGTCTAGCGGGAGTGGCTCCTACGAGCAGTACTTC. Encoded protein: CASSLPSSGSGSYEQYF.

This clonotype was counted only a few times. The rearrangement uses TRBV11-1 and TRBJ2-7; tentatively, D is TRBD1 or TRBD2 (6 bases each). V lost 2 bases and J lost 7, with 9 bases in between. CDR3 length equals 12 residues. Per germline, CDR1 SGHAT and CDR2 FQDESV (reference sequence). CDR3 amino acids: CASSLRGREQYF. For the CDR3, the DNA is TGTGCCAGCAGCTTACGGGGGCGAGAGCAGTACTTC.

This clonotype was counted many times. The V and J genes are TRBV27 and TRBJ2-7, with 10 nucleotides matching TRBD1. Germline CDR1 and CDR2: MNHEY and SMNVEV (reference sequence). The CDR3 contains 15 residues. V lost 3 bases to trimming and J lost 1 base; unmatched junction nucleotides: 3. CDR3 loop: CASSLGQGISYEQYF. The CDR3, as DNA: TGTGCCAGCAGTTTGGGACAGGGGATATCCTACGAGCAGTACTTC.

The chain couples TRBV7-2 to TRBJ2-6; D is undetermined. V lost 2 bases, J lost 0 bases, and 5 bases lay in between. Per germline, CDR1 SGHTA and CDR2 FQGNSA. This CDR3 has 15 residues. CDR3: CASSLKISGANVLTF. CDR3 DNA: TGTGCCAGCAGCTTAAAGATCTCTGGGGCCAACGTCCTGACTTTC.

This clonotype was observed a handful of times. The rearrangement uses TRBV2 and TRBJ2-5; 7 bases match TRBD1. The germline gives CDR1 SNHLY, CDR2 FYNNEI. This CDR3 has 13 amino acids. The J segment lost 2 bases and the V segment lost 3 bases, leaving 0 bases of the junction unmatched. This CDR3 reads CASSEGQQETQYF. For the CDR3, the DNA is TGTGCCAGCAGTGAGGGACAGCAAGAGACCCAGTACTTC. The full variable domain, in which reference TRBV2 and TRBJ2-5 provide the parts outside the CDR3, is EPEVTQTPSHQVTQMGQEVILRCVPISNHLYFYWYRQILGQKVEFLVSFYNNEISEKSEIFDDQFSVERPDGSNFTLKIRSTKLEDSAMYFCASSEGQQETQYFGPGTRLLVL.

This clonotype was picked up a small number of times. The rearrangement joins TRBV9 to TRBJ2-1; TRBD2 matches 11 bases. J gave up 9 bases and V 4 bases, and 9 bases lay outside the gene matches. CDR3 length equals 15 residues. CDR1 SGDLS and CDR2 YYNGEE come from the germline V gene. The CDR3 nucleotides read TGTGCCAGCAGCTACGAACTAGCGGGAGTTTCTGAGCAGTTCTTC. It yields the protein CASSYELAGVSEQFF.

This clonotype was recorded a few times. The chain joins TRBV10-3 to TRBJ2-5; a weak D match, TRBD2 (5 bases). Trimming removed 8 bases from V and 5 bases from J, with 15 bases in between. Germline V lookup: CDR1 ENHRY, CDR2 SYGVKD. This CDR3 is 13 amino acids long. CDR3 region: CAIGNGGLETQYF. DNA of the CDR3: TGTGCCATCGGCAACGGCGGGTTGGAGACCCAGTACTTC.

This clonotype turned up a few times. V gene TRBV28 combines with J gene TRBJ1-1; D gene ambiguous. Trimming stripped 5 bases from V and 13 bases from J, with 14 bases between. The CDR3 is 11 amino acids. Germline V CDR1 and CDR2: MDHEN, SYDVKM. The CDR3 bases are TGTGCCAGCAGTCCTAAATCGATTTGTTTCTTT. The encoded protein is CASSPKSICFF.

This chain connects TRBV28 to TRBJ2-7, with 11 bases lining up with TRBD2. Looked up from germline, CDR1 is MDHEN and CDR2 is SYDVKM. CDR3 size: 18 residues. J lost 6 bases, V lost 6 bases, and 19 bases had no gene match. In nucleotides, the CDR3 is TGTGCCAGCAGCCACTCCTTTAGCGGGAGGGCCCCCGTTGGCGAGCAGTACTTC. Its translation: CASSHSFSGRAPVGEQYF.

This clonotype was recorded at least ten times. CDR3 DNA: TGTGCCAGTAGTTCTTTAGGTCTGACTAGCGGGAGACCCAATGAGCAGTTCTTC. It is translated as CASSSLGLTSGRPNEQFF. The chain combines TRBV19 with TRBJ2-1; 12 bases are a match to TRBD2. Germline V CDR1 and CDR2: LNHDA, SQIVND (reference sequence). CDR3 length equals 18 residues. V gave up 5 bases and J gave up 6 bases; unmatched junction bases: 14.

This clonotype was counted ten times or more. This chain links TRBV27 with TRBJ2-1; D unclear. V lost 2 bases and J lost 10, with 9 bases in between. In germline, CDR1 is MNHEY, CDR2 SMNVEV (reference sequence). The CDR3 covers 12 residues. CDR3 DNA: TGTGCCAGCAGTTTAATGGGCAGGGAGCAGTTCTTC. Its protein product is CASSLMGREQFF.

This clonotype was detected ten times or more. A read error may explain this, as a much larger clone is one base away. This chain links TRBV11-3 with TRBJ2-5; no clear D gene. This CDR3 contains 11 residues. The germline V gene encodes CDR1 SGHNT and CDR2 YENEEA. V shed 1 base and J shed 4 bases, with 1 base lying between them. CDR3 protein: CASSLVETQYF. CDR3 coding DNA: TGTGCCAGCAGCTTAGTAGAGACCCAGTACTTC.

This clonotype was found a few times. The chain couples TRBV9 to TRBJ2-1, with 13 bases lining up with TRBD2. The CDR3 is 16 amino acids. Germline loops: CDR1 SGDLS, CDR2 YYNGEE. V shed 4 bases, J shed 8 bases, and the junction held 9 bases outside the gene matches. DNA for the CDR3: TGTGCCAGCAGCTCCACCGGGACTAGCGGGAACGATGAGCAGTTCTTC. As protein: CASSSTGTSGNDEQFF.

The chain employs TRBV5-1 and TRBJ2-3, with 8 bases that match TRBD2. CDR3 length: 15 amino acids. V was clipped by 4 bases and J by 4 bases; unmatched bases: 8. Germline-derived CDR1 and CDR2 are SGHRS and YFSETQ. The CDR3 DNA reads as TGCGCCAGCAGCCGAAGAAGCGGGAGCCCAGATACGCAGTATTTT. Amino acid sequence: CASSRRSGSPDTQYF.

This clonotype was counted at least ten times. V gene TRBV12-3 or TRBV12-4 combines with J gene TRBJ2-3; 9 bases align to TRBD2. The CDR3 is made up of 15 amino acids. V gave up 5 bases and J gave up 0 bases; unmatched junction bases: 3. The CDR3 protein is CASSLGLASTDTQYF. The CDR3 coding sequence is TGTGCCAGCAGTCTCGGACTAGCGAGCACAGATACGCAGTATTTT.

The chain links TRBV11-3 to TRBJ1-2; a weak D match, TRBD1 (6 bases). Trimming shortened V by 3 bases and J by 4 bases, and 12 bases separated the two germline ends. From germline, CDR1 is SGHNT and CDR2 YENEEA. The CDR3 extends over 14 amino acids. CDR3: CASSLAGTFYGYTF. Here the CDR3 DNA reads TGTGCCAGCAGCTTGGCCGGGACATTCTATGGCTACACCTTC.

This clonotype was counted ten times or more. The CDR3: CAISGDRRFTDTQYF. For the CDR3, the DNA is TGTGCCATCAGCGGGGACAGGAGGTTTACAGATACGCAGTATTTT. The gene calls are TRBV10-3 and TRBJ2-3; the match to TRBD1 covers 8 bases. Germline values: CDR1 ENHRY, CDR2 SYGVKD. Trimming took 6 bases from V and 3 from J; bases not matched to a gene: 8. This CDR3 region has 15 residues.

This clonotype was counted at least ten times. V and J are TRBV28 and TRBJ1-2, with D unresolved. Trimming left V 7 bases short and J 0 bases short, with 12 bases between. CDR3 size: 14 residues. Germline CDR1 is MDHEN and CDR2 is SYDVKM. This CDR3 reads CASTPLGANYGYTF. In DNA, the CDR3 is TGTGCCAGCACTCCCCTGGGAGCTAACTATGGCTACACCTTC.